This TCR beta chain is from a study of OX40 agonist ivuxolimab in advanced cancers. Profiling relied on immunoSEQ multiplex PCR, and the TCRdb table lists in-frame clones only, not all of them. Of some 26,000 clones listed, about four fifths are singletons. The CDR3 extends over 12 amino acids. The V and J ends lost 1 base and 1 base respectively, with 0 bases between them. Germline-derived CDR1 and CDR2 are SEHNR and FQNEAQ (reference sequence). The rearrangement joins TRBV7-9 to TRBJ2-3; D remains ambiguous. The material was CD4+ or CD8+ T cells sorted from blood, obtained in a trial of the OX40 agonist ivuxolimab. The TCR sequence derives from an adult with an advanced solid tumor such as melanoma, head and neck, liver or kidney cancer. CDR3: CASSLGTDTQYF. The CDR3 DNA is TGTGCCAGCAGCTTAGGCACAGATACGCAGTATTTT. Full variable domain (rest looked up from reference TRBV7-9 and TRBJ2-3): DTGVSQNPRHKITKRGQNVTFRCDPISEHNRLYWYRQTLGQGPEFLTYFQNEAQLEKSRLLSDRFSAERPKGSFSTLEIQRTEQGDSAMYLCASSLGTDTQYFGPGTRLTVL.